Below are 31 T cell receptor beta chains sequenced from a single sample in a study of regulatory T cells in long-lasting Graves disease (dated by TCRdb to the early 2020s). Library method: multiplex PCR. The sequencer listed for this sample is Illumina HiSeq 4000. TCR beta libraries were built with iRepertoire HTBI primers and Arm-PCR amplification of CDR3 regions. TCRdb handled the public reads itself, with Q25 trimming in fastp and clone calling in MiXCR, and kept productive beta chains. Every entry covers one CDR3 protein and lists the most common genes and DNA from its rows. This sample has fewer than 450,000 distinct CDR3 sequences in its table, and 23% of those were observed once. Together, the top ten hold about a quarter of the sample. In light of the paper, this sample's time point label describes: persistent/refractory GD, antithyroid drugs over 5 years with positive TRAb. For both TCR sequencing and RNA sequencing, RNA was extracted from PBMCs using TRIzol.

Sequencing used peripheral blood mononuclear cells (PBMCs), obtained when the disease was refractory, from a patient treated with antithyroid drugs. All receptors come from a female donor with Graves disease.

The chain links TRBV14 to TRBJ2-5; no reliable D call. The length of the CDR3 is 14 residues. The V and J ends lost 5 bases and 0 bases respectively, with 10 bases between them. CDR1 and CDR2 from the germline V gene are SGHDN and FVKESK. The CDR3 loop reads CASSIAINQETQYF. CDR3 in DNA: TGTGCCAGCAGCATCGCAATCAACCAAGAGACCCAGTACTTC.

The rearrangement links TRBV19 to TRBJ2-4; D perhaps matches TRBD2 (5 bases). In germline, CDR1 is LNHDA, CDR2 SQIVND (reference sequence). V lost 3 bases and J lost 0, with 12 bases in between. The CDR3 is 16 residues long. The CDR3 is CASSIGGSLAKNIQYF. CDR3 DNA sequence: TGTGCCAGTAGTATCGGAGGTTCACTAGCCAAAAACATTCAGTACTTC.

The chain is built from TRBV27 and TRBJ1-6, with D unresolved. Between the trimmed V and J ends, which lost 6 bases and 7 bases, there was a span of 7 bases. CDR3 length equals 12 residues. CDR1 MNHEY and CDR2 SMNVEV come from the germline V gene (reference sequence). The CDR3 coding sequence is TGTGCCAGCAGGAGGGTAAATTCACCCCTCCACTTT. This translates into CASRRVNSPLHF.

The sample holds many counts of this clonotype. The chain combines TRBV6-2 or TRBV6-3 with TRBJ1-2; no firm D call. This CDR3 comprises 14 residues. The V end was cut by 0 bases, the J end by 7 bases, with 12 bases between. Germline CDR1 MNHEY, CDR2 SVGEGT. CDR3 in amino acids: CASSYSAEYSGYTF. For the CDR3, the DNA is TGTGCCAGCAGTTACTCCGCGGAGTACTCTGGCTACACCTTC.

The sample holds many counts of this clonotype. The DNA for the CDR3 is TGTGCCAGCACCGGGACAGGAGGCGAAAAACTGTTTTTT. Protein: CASTGTGGEKLFF. V and J are TRBV28 and TRBJ1-4, with 8 bases aligning to TRBD1. This CDR3 is 13 amino acids long. Germline CDR1 reads MDHEN; CDR2 reads SYDVKM. Germline trimming cut 7 bases from V and 8 bases from J; bases unmatched to any gene: 6.

V usage is TRBV11-2 and J usage is TRBJ2-5; D not certain. The DNA end is more similar to TRBJ2-1, so the J call may be wrong. This CDR3 has 12 residues. Germline V gene lookup returns CDR1 SGHAT and CDR2 FQNNGV. DNA of the CDR3: TGTGCCAGCAGCTTAGACATGGGTGAGCAGTTCTTC. Residues: CASSLDMGEQFF.

This clonotype has just a few counts. This chain links TRBV5-1 with TRBJ1-1, with D possibly matching TRBD1 (5 bases). Germline V gene data show CDR1 as SGHRS and CDR2 as YFSETQ. The CDR3 has 14 amino acids. Trimming pared 5 bases from V and 8 bases from J, leaving 19 bases between. CDR3 residues: CASRARGGTNEAFF. The CDR3 nucleotides are TGCGCCAGCAGGGCGCGGGGGGGGACGAACGAAGCTTTCTTT. The entire variable domain, with the rest obtained from reference TRBV5-1 and TRBJ1-1, is as follows: KAGVTQTPRYLIKTRGQQVTLSCSPISGHRSVSWYQQTPGQGLQFLFEYFSETQRNKGNFPGRFSGRQFSNSRSEMNVSTLELGDSALYLCASRARGGTNEAFFGQGTRLTVV.

This clonotype was seen ten or more times. J is TRBJ2-7 and V is TRBV28, with 11 bases matching TRBD2. J lost 4 bases, V lost 6 bases, and 8 bases had no gene match. This CDR3 is 15 amino acids long. Germline V gene lookup returns CDR1 MDHEN and CDR2 SYDVKM. The CDR3 reads CASRPALAGVYEQYF. DNA for the CDR3: TGTGCCAGCAGACCCGCACTAGCGGGAGTGTACGAGCAGTACTTC.

This clonotype has at least ten counts. The genes are TRBV3-1 and TRBJ1-2; D is uncertain. V dropped 2 bases and J dropped 4 bases, with 14 bases sitting between them. In germline, CDR1 is LGHDT, CDR2 YNNKEL (reference sequence). This CDR3 has 15 residues. The CDR3 region is CASSQLIGLVYGYTF. CDR3 coding DNA: TGTGCCAGCAGCCAACTTATAGGACTTGTCTATGGCTACACCTTC.

Comments on this clonotype: This may stem from a read error, because a much larger clone lies one nucleotide away. Likely a read error: the CDR3 ends without its conserved phenylalanine or tryptophan. This chain connects TRBV2 to TRBJ1-1, with D unclear. The CDR3 loop spans 13 amino acids. Germline CDR1 and CDR2: SNHLY and FYNNEI. The ends were cut back, 3 bases at V and 1 base at J, with 6 bases in the middle. The CDR3, as DNA: TGTGCCAGCAGTGACGCCGCGAACACTGAAGCTTTCTCT. Protein product: CASSDAANTEAFS.

There are many counts of this clonotype. The V gene is TRBV20-1, the J gene TRBJ1-2; 10 bases are a match to TRBD1. Germline-derived CDR1 and CDR2 are DFQATT and SNEGSKA (reference sequence). Losses at the gene ends were 0 bases for V and 8 bases for J; bases not matched to a gene: 6. CDR3 size: 14 residues. The CDR3 protein is CSARDRGTGEGYTF. The CDR3 DNA reads as TGCAGTGCTAGAGATCGGGGGACAGGGGAAGGCTACACCTTC.

A few counts support this clonotype. The chain recombines TRBV5-1 with TRBJ1-4, with D unclear. The CDR3 consists of 16 residues. V lost 4 bases and J 4 bases, leaving 17 bases between the germline ends. Germline-derived CDR1 and CDR2 are SGHRS and YFSETQ. The CDR3 sequence: CASSPIRGRINEKLFF. The DNA of the CDR3 is TGCGCCAGCAGCCCGATTAGAGGACGGATTAATGAAAAACTGTTTTTT.

This clonotype was found many times. The V and J genes are TRBV11-1 and TRBJ1-5; D not resolved. V lost 1 base and J lost 7, with 8 bases in between. Germline-derived CDR1 and CDR2 are SGHAT and FQDESV (reference sequence). This CDR3 has 13 residues. This CDR3 is CASSLGSGQPQHF. CDR3 nucleotides: TGTGCCAGCAGCTTAGGGTCAGGCCAGCCCCAGCATTTT.

This clonotype was seen only a few times. V usage is TRBV12-3 or TRBV12-4 and J usage is TRBJ2-2; 9 nucleotides line up with TRBD1. The CDR3 is 16 amino acids. The J segment lost 2 bases and the V segment lost 8 bases, leaving 9 bases of the junction unmatched. DNA for the CDR3: TGTGCCAGCTATGAGGAGACAGGGGGTAACACCGGGGAGCTGTTTTTT. It codes for CASYEETGGNTGELFF.

V gene TRBV6-1 combines with J gene TRBJ1-1; D is possibly TRBD1 (5 bases). Trimming pared 6 bases from V and 0 bases from J, leaving 20 bases between. The CDR3 spans 17 residues. Germline-derived CDR1 and CDR2 are MNHNS and SASEGT. Here the CDR3 reads CASRVSGTSFMNTEAFF. The CDR3 coding sequence is TGTGCCAGCAGGGTTTCGGGGACGAGTTTTATGAACACTGAAGCTTTCTTT.

The CDR3 reads CASSISLAGVEQYF. The CDR3, as DNA: TGTGCCAGTAGTATCAGCCTAGCGGGAGTCGAGCAGTACTTC. This chain joins TRBV19 and TRBJ2-7, with TRBD2 identical over 10 bases. The V gene's germline CDR1 is LNHDA and CDR2 SQIVND (reference sequence). V shed 3 bases and J 6 bases; nucleotides not matched to a gene: 5. This CDR3 has 14 amino acids.

Many counts were recorded for this clonotype. CDR3 residues: CASSSTGRTVDGYTF. The CDR3 DNA is TGCGCCAGCAGCTCAACCGGACGGACCGTCGATGGCTACACCTTC. The chain joins TRBV5-1 to TRBJ1-2; D not certain. Trimming cost V 3 bases and J 6 bases, with 18 bases left between them. Germline V gene data show CDR1 as SGHRS and CDR2 as YFSETQ. The CDR3 is made up of 15 amino acids.

This clonotype was seen at least ten times. The chain is built from TRBV30 and TRBJ1-2, with TRBD1 as a possible D gene (5 bases). The V end lost 0 bases, the J end lost 3 bases, and 11 bases lay between the germline ends. In germline, CDR1 is GTSNPN, CDR2 SVGIG (reference sequence). There are 14 residues in the CDR3. The CDR3 DNA sequence: TGTGCCTGGAGTGTACGGGGGGGGGACTATGGCTACACCTTC. It is translated as CAWSVRGGDYGYTF.

This clonotype was seen only a few times. The rearrangement links TRBV29-1 to TRBJ1-1, with 7 bases that match TRBD1. The CDR3 is 15 amino acids. V trimming: 4 bases; J trimming: 3 bases; junction bases outside the gene matches: 11. Germline values: CDR1 SQVTM, CDR2 ANQGSEA. For the CDR3, the DNA is TGCAGCGTTGTCCCCCCAGGACAGGCCTACACTGAAGCTTTCTTT. Translated, it gives CSVVPPGQAYTEAFF.

This clonotype was seen repeatedly, ten times or more. The chain employs TRBV7-2 and TRBJ1-1; D gene uncertain. The CDR3 runs 14 residues. V was trimmed by 5 bases and J by 0 bases, leaving 10 bases between them. Germline CDR1 SGHTA, CDR2 FQGNSA. In DNA, the CDR3 is TGTGCCAGCAGCGATAGGGCTATGAACACTGAAGCTTTCTTT. Encoded protein: CASSDRAMNTEAFF.

In this sample, this clonotype turned up many times. V is TRBV27 and J is TRBJ1-6; D is unclear. The V end lost 3 bases, the J end lost 0 bases, and 15 bases lay between the germline ends. The CDR3 contains 18 residues. The germline V gene has CDR1 MNHEY and CDR2 SMNVEV (reference sequence). The DNA of the CDR3 is TGTGCCAGCAGTTTCCGCAGCCCCGCTAGCTCCTATAATTCACCCCTCCACTTT. The encoded protein is CASSFRSPASSYNSPLHF.

In this sample, this clonotype turned up a few times. This chain joins TRBV12-3 or TRBV12-4 and TRBJ1-2; TRBD1 aligns across 10 bases. Trimming cost V 7 bases and J 3 bases; bases outside gene matches: 8. The CDR3 covers 15 residues. The CDR3 here is CASIKRQGADYGYTF. The CDR3 DNA is TGTGCCAGCATCAAAAGACAGGGGGCCGACTATGGCTACACCTTC.

This clonotype was seen at least ten times. The gene calls are TRBV10-3 and TRBJ2-5; 8 nucleotides align to TRBD2. V lost 7 bases, J lost 3 bases, and 7 bases stayed unmatched. Germline V gene lookup returns CDR1 ENHRY and CDR2 SYGVKD. This CDR3 is 14 amino acids long. The CDR3 reads CAITDSGNKETQYF. In DNA form, the CDR3 reads TGTGCCATCACCGATAGCGGGAATAAAGAGACCCAGTACTTC.

The V and J genes are TRBV7-2 and TRBJ2-6, with D unclear. CDR3 length: 11 residues. Trimming shortened V by 5 bases and J by 8 bases, and 4 bases separated the two germline ends. The germline CDR1 and CDR2 sequences are SGHTA and FQGNSA. CDR3 bases: TGTGCCAGCAGCACCTCCAACGTCCTGACTTTC. Translating it yields CASSTSNVLTF.

This clonotype turned up a few times. V is TRBV12-3 or TRBV12-4 and J is TRBJ2-5, with 10 bases that match TRBD2. The CDR3 contains 17 residues. After removal of 8 bases from V and 2 bases from J, the junction contained 14 bases not matched to a gene. In DNA form, the CDR3 reads TGTGCCAGCGGATTAACTAGCGGGATAAGCGGGCAAGAGACCCAGTACTTC. Its translation: CASGLTSGISGQETQYF.

The table lists this clonotype with many counts. The chain combines TRBV10-3 with TRBJ1-1; D perhaps matches TRBD1 (5 bases). Trimming stripped 1 base from V and 5 bases from J, with 17 bases between. The CDR3 spans 16 residues. CDR1 ENHRY and CDR2 SYGVKD come from the germline V gene. CDR3 DNA sequence: TGTGCCATCAGTGAGTTCCCCGCAGGGATTTATACTGAAGCTTTCTTT. Protein: CAISEFPAGIYTEAFF.

This clonotype has at least ten counts. The chain joins TRBV11-3 to TRBJ2-2, with a tentative D call TRBD2 (5 bases). Germline CDR1 is SGHNT and CDR2 is YENEEA. The CDR3 totals 14 residues. Trimming shortened V by 2 bases and J by 4 bases, and 8 bases separated the two germline ends. In DNA form, the CDR3 reads TGTGCCAGCAGCTTATCGGCGGGCACCGGGGAGCTGTTTTTT. It is translated as CASSLSAGTGELFF.

The table lists this clonotype with many counts. This rearrangement joins TRBV12-3 or TRBV12-4 to TRBJ1-1; maybe TRBD1 (5 bases). This CDR3 has 14 residues. V was shortened by 5 bases and J by 5 bases, with 15 bases between the two germline ends. CDR3 loop: CASSRRGRWTEAFF. The CDR3 bases are TGTGCCAGCAGTCGAAGGGGACGATGGACTGAAGCTTTCTTT.

There are many counts of this clonotype. The rearrangement uses TRBV20-1 and TRBJ2-3; 7 nucleotides match TRBD2. Looked up from germline, CDR1 is DFQATT and CDR2 is SNEGSKA (reference sequence). The CDR3 is 14 amino acids. V lost 4 bases and J lost 6; bases outside the gene matches: 10. The CDR3 sequence: CSAIGGRASDTQYF. The CDR3 coding sequence is TGCAGTGCTATTGGGGGGAGGGCATCGGATACGCAGTATTTT.

There are many counts of this clonotype. The rearrangement joins TRBV6-1 to TRBJ2-6; possibly TRBD1 for D (7 bases). Trimming took 9 bases from V and 0 from J, leaving 21 bases between them. Germline V CDR1 and CDR2: MNHNS, SASEGT. The CDR3 runs to 18 residues. In nucleotides, the CDR3 is TGTGCCAGTGGAGGGCGTCAGGGGGACCCCTCTGGGGCCAACGTCCTGACTTTC. The encoded protein is CASGGRQGDPSGANVLTF.

At least ten counts were recorded for this clonotype. The chain has TRBV19 and TRBJ1-1; TRBD1 matches 7 bases. CDR1 LNHDA and CDR2 SQIVND come from the germline V gene (reference sequence). This CDR3 region has 14 residues. The J segment lost 4 bases and the V segment lost 9 bases, leaving 11 bases of the junction unmatched. The CDR3 DNA reads TGTGCCAGCTCACCGACAGGGATGGGCACTGAAGCTTTCTTT. It yields the protein CASSPTGMGTEAFF.